Following are 10 T cell receptor beta chains from one sample sequenced in a study of shared clonotypes between healthy human individuals. Assay: immunoSEQ multiplex PCR; the TCRdb copy retains only in-frame clones and omits some. The repertoire holds some 2,400,000 clones, almost 96% seen once, with over 0.1% in the top ten. Input material: naive CD4+ T cells sorted from blood. The subset: CD45RA+ positively selected. The source of these receptors is a man between 18 and 29 years old in good health.

The chain has TRBV5-1 and TRBJ1-4; possible D gene TRBD1, 6 bases. Trimming cost V 2 bases and J 6 bases, with 17 bases left between them. Germline CDR1 and CDR2: SGHRS and YFSETQ. This CDR3 has 16 residues. This CDR3 is CASSLGGTFPDEKLFF. For the CDR3, the DNA is TGCGCCAGCAGCTTAGGGGGGACGTTCCCGGATGAAAAACTGTTTTTT. The full variable domain, its missing parts supplied by reference TRBV5-1 and TRBJ1-4, is KAGVTQTPRYLIKTRGQQVTLSCSPISGHRSVSWYQQTPGQGLQFLFEYFSETQRNKGNFPGRFSGRQFSNSRSEMNVSTLELGDSALYLCASSLGGTFPDEKLFFGSGTQLSVL.

This clone was seen only a few times. In the same sample, other DNA sequences code for this CDR3. The rearrangement uses TRBV2 and TRBJ1-3, with D unresolved. V was pared by 6 bases and J by 0 bases, with 6 bases between. Germline V gene data show CDR1 as SNHLY and CDR2 as FYNNEI. The CDR3 has 13 amino acids. This CDR3 is CASSRGSGNTIYF. For the CDR3, the DNA is TGTGCCAGCAGCCGGGGCTCTGGAAACACCATATATTTT.

The CDR3 reads CASSPSGGLSYGYTF. CDR3 nucleotides: TGTGCCAGCAGTCCGTCTGGGGGGCTGAGCTATGGCTACACCTTC. The V gene is TRBV6-5, the J gene TRBJ1-2, with a weak D call TRBD1 (6 bases). The CDR3 runs 15 residues. Per germline, CDR1 MNHEY and CDR2 SVGAGI. The V end lost 5 bases, the J end lost 4 bases, and 17 bases lay between the germline ends.

The gene calls are TRBV7-2 and TRBJ2-5; tentatively, D is TRBD2 (5 bases). The ends were cut back, 4 bases at V and 4 bases at J, with 13 bases in the middle. This CDR3 contains 14 residues. The germline CDR1 and CDR2 sequences are SGHTA and FQGNSA. CDR3 region: CASSSAVIGETQYF. The CDR3 region has the DNA TGTGCCAGCAGCTCAGCGGTAATAGGAGAGACCCAGTACTTC.

J is TRBJ2-7 and V is TRBV4-1; a weak D match, TRBD2 (5 bases). The V end was cut by 0 bases, the J end by 0 bases, with 12 bases between. This CDR3 spans 16 amino acids. CDR1 is MGHRA, CDR2 YSYEKL, per germline. DNA of the CDR3: TGCGCCAGCAGCCAAGAAGGAGCGGCGAGCTCCTACGAGCAGTACTTC. It specifies CASSQEGAASSYEQYF.

The genes are TRBV6-5 and TRBJ2-7; D unclear. Germline assignment: CDR1 MNHEY and CDR2 SVGAGI. This CDR3 is 14 amino acids long. The V end was cut by 5 bases, the J end by 6 bases, with 17 bases between. The CDR3 nucleotides are TGTGCCAGCAGTGGGAACAGCCTAGTGGGCGAGCAGTACTTC. Translating gives CASSGNSLVGEQYF.

The DNA of the CDR3 is TGTGCCACCAGCCTGGGTAGGGTGGGGACCCAGTACTTC. This gives the protein CATSLGRVGTQYF. V and J are TRBV15 and TRBJ2-5; D is ambiguous. Trimming pared 5 bases from V and 7 bases from J, leaving 14 bases between. The CDR3 is 13 amino acids. Germline V gene data show CDR1 as LNHNV and CDR2 as YYDKDF (reference sequence).

Only one count was recorded for this clone. The chain links TRBV7-3 to TRBJ2-7, with TRBD2 as a possible D gene (5 bases). The germline V gene encodes CDR1 SGHTA and CDR2 FQGTGA. The CDR3 is 13 residues long. With 0 bases removed from V and 7 bases from J, the gap between germline ends came to 10 bases. CDR3 in DNA: TGTGCCAGCAGCTTAACAGACGGGGTAGAGCAGTACTTC. Protein sequence: CASSLTDGVEQYF.

The V and J genes are TRBV10-1 and TRBJ1-1; D remains ambiguous. CDR3 size: 13 residues. Germline V CDR1 and CDR2: WNHNN, SYGVQD (reference sequence). The V gene lost 4 bases and the J gene lost 2 bases, with 8 bases spanning the gap. The DNA of the CDR3 is TGCGCCAGCAGTGGTGGGAGTAACACTGAAGCTTTCTTT. As protein: CASSGGSNTEAFF.

This chain connects TRBV6-5 to TRBJ2-5; D unresolved. The CDR3 totals 11 residues. Trimming took 7 bases from V and 5 from J, leaving 8 bases between them. CDR1 and CDR2 (germline): MNHEY, SVGAGI. For the CDR3, the DNA is TGTGCCAGCAAGACTGGGGAGACCCAGTACTTC. It encodes CASKTGETQYF.